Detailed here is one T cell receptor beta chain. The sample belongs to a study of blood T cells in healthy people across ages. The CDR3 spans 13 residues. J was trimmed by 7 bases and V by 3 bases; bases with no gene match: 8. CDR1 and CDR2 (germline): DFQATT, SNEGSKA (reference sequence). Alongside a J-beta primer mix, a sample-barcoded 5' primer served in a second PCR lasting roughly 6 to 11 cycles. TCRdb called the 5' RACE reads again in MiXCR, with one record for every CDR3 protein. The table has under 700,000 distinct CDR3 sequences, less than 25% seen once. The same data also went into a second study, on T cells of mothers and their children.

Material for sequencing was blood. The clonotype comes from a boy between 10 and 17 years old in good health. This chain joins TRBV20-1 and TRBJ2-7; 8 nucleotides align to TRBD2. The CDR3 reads CSAREAGAGEQYF. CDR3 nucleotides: TGCAGTGCTAGGGAAGCGGGGGCCGGGGAGCAGTACTTC.